A selection of T cell receptor beta chains follows, all from one sample in a study of T cells in Graves' hyperthyroidism and ophthalmopathy. TCRdb processed the multiplex PCR reads anew with MiXCR; each CDR3 protein has one entry. This sample has hundreds of thousands of distinct CDR3 sequences, with roughly 15% found just once. Sequencing was done on a sample of blood. The receptors shown here come from a woman in her forties or fifties with Graves' ophthalmopathy. Both conserved end residues are part of each CDR3.

v_gene,j_gene,CDR3aa
TRBV12-3/TRBV12-4,TRBJ2-3,CASSPGLAYTDTQYF
TRBV14,TRBJ2-5,CASSQNLGGETQYF
TRBV6-2/TRBV6-3,TRBJ1-3,CASLSGSSGNTIYF
TRBV18,TRBJ1-1,CASSPPGGKNTEAFF
TRBV30,TRBJ2-1,CAWSYGGSYNEQFF
TRBV11-2,TRBJ2-1,CASSLNELFSAGEQFF
TRBV27,TRBJ2-7,CASSGGEVVSNEQYF
TRBV12-3/TRBV12-4,TRBJ2-2,CASSLAGREVNTGELFF
TRBV7-9,TRBJ2-5,CASSLDGTQYF
TRBV7-2,TRBJ2-1,CASSLSGGRINEQFF
TRBV28,TRBJ2-1,CASSSSGVEYNEQFF
TRBV28,TRBJ2-1,CASSLTSGRLSSYNEQFF
TRBV24-1,TRBJ2-1,CATSVGLAGGYYYNEQFF
TRBV28,TRBJ2-3,CASRRRSGTSGRPSTDTQYF
TRBV28,TRBJ2-4,CASSSTGPKNIQYF
TRBV7-2,TRBJ2-7,CASSLVIHEQYF
TRBV20-1,TRBJ2-7,CAAKGGPEQYF
TRBV12-3/TRBV12-4,TRBJ2-2,CASGLRLAGAGELFF
TRBV11-2,TRBJ2-6,CASSLAASDYSGANVLTF
TRBV28,TRBJ2-1,CASSLRNTLYNEQFF
TRBV19,TRBJ1-1,CASFSGRGGGEFPRWTEAFF
TRBV20-1,TRBJ1-2,CSARGQVYGYTF
TRBV25-1,TRBJ1-6,CASSARDRGYNSPLHF
TRBV6-5,TRBJ2-7,CASSYGARDGYYEQYF
TRBV6-2/TRBV6-3,TRBJ2-3,CAGSLRALGITDTQYF
TRBV28,TRBJ2-7,CASSLSPLYEQYF
TRBV6-5,TRBJ2-7,CASSYTGRNYEQYF
TRBV18,TRBJ2-3,CASSPGSGDTQYF
TRBV9,TRBJ2-6,CASSATRGDVFTGANVLTF
TRBV30,TRBJ2-1,CAWSVSQINEQFF
TRBV12-3/TRBV12-4,TRBJ2-3,CASSGSGSRTDTQYF
TRBV19,TRBJ2-1,CASSIEVGQGTEQFF
TRBV4-3,TRBJ2-2,CASSQDVVTGELFF
TRBV12-3/TRBV12-4,TRBJ1-3,CASSFRGAFGNTIYF
TRBV27,TRBJ2-1,CASSPGLNSYNEQFF
TRBV20-1,TRBJ2-1,CSARDLSGIGLNEQFF
TRBV24-1,TRBJ1-1,CATSALEWGEAFF
TRBV30,TRBJ2-7,CAWNSDFGNEQYF
TRBV14,TRBJ2-1,CASSQGDYQPYDEQFF
TRBV2,TRBJ2-7,CASKRENEQYF
TRBV11-2,TRBJ2-1,CASRLLRGLSYNEQFF
TRBV29-1,TRBJ2-3,CSVEEARGGPDTQYF
TRBV27,TRBJ1-2,CASSSGGGIYYGYTF
TRBV20-1,TRBJ2-2,CSASWGNTGELFF
TRBV4-2,TRBJ2-7,CASSHSGTVSYEQYF
TRBV4-2,TRBJ2-1,CASSQMGLAEWYNEQFF
TRBV4-2,TRBJ2-3,CASSQDGASGHPDTQYF
TRBV10-3,TRBJ2-1,CAIRGAGDEQFF
TRBV6-1,TRBJ1-4,CASSWLQSNEKLFF
TRBV2,TRBJ1-1,CASIIAGGPNTEAFF
TRBV7-8,TRBJ2-3,CASSPLTRTGADTQYF
TRBV4-1,TRBJ2-5,CASSPGLAGLGETQYF
TRBV28,TRBJ2-3,CASSFQGLRDRDTDTQYF
TRBV11-2,TRBJ2-1,CANSGGTADGQFF
TRBV6-2/TRBV6-3,TRBJ1-1,CASHRVDTQAFF
TRBV2,TRBJ2-1,CASSSGGGREQFF
TRBV6-2/TRBV6-3,TRBJ2-2,CASSPYSRSTNTGELFF
TRBV20-1,TRBJ2-2,CSANRAGGGTGELFF
TRBV14,TRBJ2-1,CASSQDMLRGKVDEQFF
TRBV20-1,TRBJ2-7,CSARNPAGGRVPYEQYF